Listed below are T cell receptor beta chains from one sample, sequenced in a study of shared clonotypes between healthy human individuals. Here immunoSEQ multiplex PCR was the method, and the copy in TCRdb shows in-frame clones only, minus some. The data show some 1.5 million clones, roughly 98% seen once. Sequencing input: naive CD4+ T cells sorted from blood. The receptors were sampled from a man aged 30 to 45 in good health. Both conserved end residues are part of each CDR3. The order of the fields is J gene, V gene, D gene, CDR3 length, clone size, CDR3 protein, CDR3 DNA. The D gene is left open where the match is weak. Part of the rows lack a size; the others show once, few, many or a class for expanded clones.

TRBJ2-3 TRBV27 NA 14 NA CASSFGFNTDTQYF TGTGCCAGCAGTTTTGGGTTCAACACAGATACGCAGTATTTT
TRBJ2-7 TRBV6-5 NA 14 NA CASSYGGRVYEQYF TGTGCCAGCAGTTACGGGGGCAGGGTCTACGAGCAGTACTTC
TRBJ2-2 TRBV19 NA 18 NA CASSMEVRQGGRTGELFF TGTGCCAGTAGTATGGAGGTTCGGCAGGGAGGACGCACCGGGGAGCTGTTTTTT
TRBJ1-2 TRBV5-6 TRBD1 13 NA CASSLDRAEGYTF TGTGCCAGCAGCCTCGACAGGGCTGAGGGCTACACCTTC
TRBJ1-2 TRBV5-4 NA 15 NA CASSLVYGNDYGYTF TGTGCCAGCAGCTTGGTTTACGGGAACGACTATGGCTACACCTTC
TRBJ2-5 TRBV6-5 NA 14 NA CASSYGAGSETQYF TGTGCCAGCAGTTACGGGGCAGGGTCGGAGACCCAGTACTTC
TRBJ2-7 TRBV6-5 NA 15 NA CASSYSQGLSYEQYF TGTGCCAGCAGTTACTCGCAGGGCCTCTCCTACGAGCAGTACTTC
TRBJ2-5 TRBV2 NA 11 NA CASMVQETQYF TGTGCCAGCATGGTGCAAGAGACCCAGTACTTC
TRBJ2-5 TRBV28 TRBD2 17 NA CASSGSALAGSASTQYF TGTGCCAGCAGCGGCTCGGCTCTAGCGGGATCCGCGTCGACCCAGTACTTC
TRBJ2-7 TRBV7-2 NA 13 NA CASSFLGSYEQYF TGTGCCAGCAGCTTTCTTGGCTCCTACGAGCAGTACTTC
TRBJ2-2 TRBV18 NA 12 few CASSPVPGELFF TGTGCCAGCTCACCAGTACCCGGGGAGCTGTTTTTT
TRBJ2-1 TRBV5-1 TRBD2 19 once CASSLYLAGGTSSYNEQFF TGCGCCAGCAGCTTGTATCTAGCGGGAGGAACGAGCTCCTACAATGAGCAGTTCTTC
TRBJ1-4 TRBV15 NA 16 once CATSKDTRRGNEKLFF TGTGCCACCAGCAAGGACACTCGGAGGGGGAATGAAAAACTGTTTTTT
TRBJ2-7 TRBV6-1 NA 11 NA CASHGSYEQYF TGTGCCAGCCATGGCAGCTACGAGCAGTACTTC
TRBJ2-6 TRBV7-2 NA 15 NA CASSLRASGANVLTF TGTGCCAGCAGCTTAAGGGCCTCTGGGGCCAACGTCCTGACTTTC
TRBJ2-2 TRBV5-6 NA 15 NA CASSLADTNTGELFF TGTGCCAGCAGCTTGGCGGACACAAACACCGGGGAGCTGTTTTTT
TRBJ1-3 TRBV19 TRBD1 16 NA CASSIGQDYSGNTIYF TGTGCCAGTAGTATTGGACAGGATTACTCTGGAAACACCATATATTTT
TRBJ2-3 TRBV12-5 NA 16 NA CASGLVDGTSTDTQYF TGTGCTAGTGGTTTGGTGGACGGCACTAGCACAGATACGCAGTATTTT
TRBJ1-4 TRBV5-6 NA 18 NA CASSLGVGPSAHNEKLFF TGTGCCAGCAGCTTGGGAGTTGGACCGTCGGCCCATAATGAAAAACTGTTTTTT
TRBJ2-7 TRBV27 NA 17 NA CASSLSRQVPLKGEQYF TGTGCCAGCAGTTTATCCCGACAGGTCCCTTTGAAAGGAGAGCAGTACTTC
TRBJ2-1 TRBV2 NA 15 NA CASLYLGSSYNEQFF TGTGCCAGCTTATATCTGGGGAGCTCCTACAATGAGCAGTTCTTC
TRBJ2-3 TRBV7-8 TRBD2 19 NA CASSGTGTSGGASTDTQYF TGTGCCAGCAGCGGGACCGGGACTAGCGGGGGTGCTAGCACAGATACGCAGTATTTT
TRBJ1-1 TRBV18 NA 15 NA CASSREGLSNTEAFF TGTGCCAGCTCGAGGGAGGGATTATCGAACACTGAAGCTTTCTTT
TRBJ1-1 TRBV11-2 TRBD1 14 NA CASSLRTGDTEAFF TGTGCCAGCAGCCTTAGGACAGGGGACACTGAAGCTTTCTTT
TRBJ2-5 TRBV5-1 TRBD1 13 NA CASYDRVGETQYF TGCGCCAGCTATGACAGGGTAGGGGAGACCCAGTACTTC
TRBJ1-1 TRBV29-1 TRBD1 14 NA CSVEAGGPGTEAFF TGCAGCGTTGAGGCAGGGGGACCCGGCACTGAAGCTTTCTTT
TRBJ1-4 TRBV11-2 TRBD1 18 NA CASSFMRQGALTNEKLFF TGTGCCAGCAGCTTTATGAGGCAGGGGGCGCTCACTAATGAAAAACTGTTTTTT
TRBJ1-2 TRBV27 NA 15 NA CASSLGTPRGYGYTF TGTGCCAGCAGTTTGGGAACCCCCCGGGGCTATGGCTACACCTTC
TRBJ2-5 TRBV29-1 NA 13 NA CSFGTTRGETQYF TGCAGCTTCGGGACCACGAGGGGCGAGACCCAGTACTTC
TRBJ2-5 TRBV18 NA 15 NA CASSPRQRLGETQYF TGTGCCAGCTCACCACGGCAGCGGCTCGGTGAGACCCAGTACTTC